This section outlines one T cell receptor (beta chain) sequence together with its context. Trimming cost V 7 bases and J 3 bases, with 7 bases left between them. From germline, CDR1 is LNHDA and CDR2 SQIVND (reference sequence). CDR3 length equals 12 residues. Original methodology: Amplification of reference gene primers was used by the study to estimate nucleated cell counts. The assay was immunoSEQ multiplex PCR, and TCRdb's table has in-frame clones only and misses some. V, J and clone size derive from that table, while D and trimming were established from the DNA sequence. Counted here are some 340,000 clones, around four fifths occurring once; the ten biggest clones make up roughly 3%. These data originate in a study of blood T cell repertoires in COVID-19. Study in general: Spain, Italy and the United States supplied samples that represented acute and convalescent COVID-19. Nucleic acid was either cDNA or gDNA, and it came from T cells, B-cell-depleted T cells, or PBMCs.

This rearrangement joins TRBV19 to TRBJ1-5; no firm D call. Source material: peripheral blood. The sequence came from a man younger than 45 with active or convalescent COVID-19. CDR3 in amino acids: CASKANNQPQHF. Written as DNA, the CDR3 is TGTGCCAGTAAAGCTAACAATCAGCCCCAGCATTTT. The entire variable domain, with the rest obtained from reference TRBV19 and TRBJ1-5, is as follows: DGGITQSPKYLFRKEGQNVTLSCEQNLNHDAMYWYRQDPGQGLRLIYYSQIVNDFQKGDIAEGYSVSREKKESFPLTVTSAQKNPTAFYLCASKANNQPQHFGDGTRLSIL.